One sample yielded the 27 T cell receptor beta chains listed below, sequenced in a study of sequential checkpoint blockade in melanoma. The sample's treatment: randomized to nivolumab then ipilimumab (arm A) or the reverse (arm B). TCRdb's copy holds only in-frame clones and misses some; the assay was immunoSEQ multiplex PCR. The table shows around 19,000 clones, with under 85% occurring only once. Sample: tumor tissue (inferred from file names), taken from a patient given nivolumab and ipilimumab in sequence. Source of these receptors: a human donor with melanoma.

This chain joins TRBV14 and TRBJ1-2; 7 bases line up with TRBD1. The CDR3 sequence is 15 residues long. Trimming took 3 bases from V and 5 from J; bases not matched to a gene: 9. CDR1 and CDR2 from the germline V gene are SGHDN and FVKESK. CDR3 sequence: CASSQSGTVGYGYTF. The CDR3 DNA sequence: TGTGCCAGCAGCCAGTCCGGGACAGTGGGATATGGCTACACCTTC.

This chain uses TRBV28 with TRBJ2-3; D unresolved. The germline V gene encodes CDR1 MDHEN and CDR2 SYDVKM. V was clipped by 9 bases and J by 5 bases, with 15 bases between them. CDR3 length: 13 residues. The CDR3: CARDVPFLDTQYF. CDR3 coding DNA: TGTGCCAGGGACGTCCCGTTCCTAGATACGCAGTATTTT.

This rearrangement joins TRBV11-3 to TRBJ2-5; 7 bases fit TRBD2. The CDR3 loop spans 15 amino acids. The junction had 14 bases not matched to a gene; V was cut back by 8 bases and J by 5 bases. Per germline, CDR1 SGHNT and CDR2 YENEEA. CDR3 DNA: TGTGCCAGCGGTCTTGATGGGGCGGGAGTGGAGACCCAGTACTTC. This encodes CASGLDGAGVETQYF.

This clone was observed a handful of times. The chain joins TRBV6-8 to TRBJ1-1; 12 bases are a match to TRBD1. CDR1 MNHGY and CDR2 SAAAGT come from the germline V gene. The CDR3 loop spans 17 amino acids. Trimming at V came to 4 bases and at J to 5 bases, leaving 11 bases not matched to a gene. The CDR3 DNA follows: TGTGCCAGCAGTTCCTTACCGGGACAGGGGGCAGGGACTGAAGCTTTCTTT. Amino acids: CASSSLPGQGAGTEAFF.

The rearrangement uses TRBV19 and TRBJ2-7; weak D call: TRBD1 (5 bases). The CDR3 loop spans 14 amino acids. V lost 2 bases to trimming and J lost 0 bases, with 8 bases between them. Germline CDR1 is LNHDA and CDR2 is SQIVND (reference sequence). CDR3: CASSIRQGSYEQYF. The CDR3 DNA is TGTGCCAGTAGTATACGGCAGGGCTCCTACGAGCAGTACTTC. Based on the CDR3 plus reference TRBV19 and TRBJ2-7, the full variable domain is DGGITQSPKYLFRKEGQNVTLSCEQNLNHDAMYWYRQDPGQGLRLIYYSQIVNDFQKGDIAEGYSVSREKKESFPLTVTSAQKNPTAFYLCASSIRQGSYEQYFGPGTRLTVT.

J is TRBJ1-4 and V is TRBV14; the D gene is possibly TRBD1 (5 bases). CDR1 is SGHDN, CDR2 FVKESK, per germline. Trimming shortened V by 4 bases and J by 3 bases, and 15 bases separated the two germline ends. The CDR3 runs 16 residues. Here the CDR3 DNA reads TGTGCCAGCAGCCTTTTAGGAGGAGGGGCTAATGAAAAACTGTTTTTT. This codes for CASSLLGGGANEKLFF.

This chain joins TRBV18 and TRBJ2-7; tentative D call: TRBD1 (6 bases). The CDR3 sequence is 13 residues long. V lost 3 bases and J lost 3, with 9 bases in between. Germline-derived CDR1 and CDR2 are KGHSH and LQKENI. The CDR3 sequence is CASSPDRSYEQYF. In DNA, the CDR3 is TGTGCCAGCTCACCTGACAGGAGCTACGAGCAGTACTTC. Filled out from reference TRBV18 and TRBJ2-7, the complete variable domain reads NAGVMQNPRHLVRRRGQEARLRCSPMKGHSHVYWYRQLPEEGLKFMVYLQKENIIDESGMPKERFSAEFPKEGPSILRIQQVVRGDSAAYFCASSPDRSYEQYFGPGTRLTVT.

The chain combines TRBV30 with TRBJ2-3; perhaps TRBD2 as D (5 bases). CDR1 and CDR2 (germline): GTSNPN, SVGIG (reference sequence). Trimming took off 1 base at V and 1 base at J, with 9 bases between the two ends. This CDR3 comprises 14 residues. The CDR3 DNA is TGTGCCTGGAGTGGATACGGGGGCACAGATACGCAGTATTTT. This gives the protein CAWSGYGGTDTQYF.

The rearrangement uses TRBV30 and TRBJ2-7; D call uncertain. Germline V gives CDR1 GTSNPN, CDR2 SVGIG (reference sequence). The CDR3 consists of 11 residues. V lost 3 bases, J lost 4 bases, and 7 bases lay in between. The CDR3 nucleotides are TGTGCCTGGAGCCTCCGGTACGAGCAGTACTTC. Protein product: CAWSLRYEQYF.

This chain uses TRBV10-2 with TRBJ2-7; 9 nucleotides line up with TRBD1. Germline loops: CDR1 WSHSY, CDR2 SAAADI. The CDR3 sequence is 16 residues long. Trimming removed 6 bases from V and 5 bases from J; junction bases left unmatched: 14. The CDR3 reads CASRPLQGQGFNEQYF. In DNA form, the CDR3 reads TGCGCCAGCAGGCCACTTCAGGGACAGGGTTTCAACGAGCAGTACTTC.

This chain links TRBV12-5 with TRBJ2-1; 8 bases are shared with TRBD2. The CDR3 contains 13 residues. Germline V gene data show CDR1 as LGHNT and CDR2 as FRNRAP. CDR3 bases: TGTGCCAGCATCCTAGCGGGTTACAATGAGCAGTTCTTC. This codes for CASILAGYNEQFF.

The V call is TRBV5-1, the J call TRBJ2-5, with TRBD2 matching over 9 bases. V shed 4 bases and J 5 bases; nucleotides not matched to a gene: 9. CDR1 is SGHRS, CDR2 YFSETQ, per germline. This CDR3 has 15 residues. In nucleotides, the CDR3 is TGCGCCAGCAGCCCCCGACTAGCGGTGGGGGAGACCCAGTACTTC. Encoded protein: CASSPRLAVGETQYF.

This clone was picked up a small number of times. V and J are TRBV23-1 and TRBJ1-1; D gene ambiguous. TRBV23-1 is labeled an ORF, and its function is uncertain. The CDR3 covers 14 residues. V was trimmed by 0 bases and J by 4 bases, leaving 9 bases between them. The CDR3 nucleotides are TGCGCCAGCAGTCAATCAAGAGGATGCACTGAAGCTTTCTTT. Its translation: CASSQSRGCTEAFF.

The chain couples TRBV19 to TRBJ1-5; D unresolved. The V end lost 4 bases, the J end lost 5 bases, and 6 bases lay between the germline ends. The CDR3 sequence is 12 residues long. Germline CDR1 LNHDA, CDR2 SQIVND (reference sequence). The CDR3 DNA sequence: TGTGCCAGTAGTACGGAGTATCAGCCCCAGCATTTT. This encodes CASSTEYQPQHF. Looking up the rest from reference TRBV19 and TRBJ1-5 gives the full variable domain: DGGITQSPKYLFRKEGQNVTLSCEQNLNHDAMYWYRQDPGQGLRLIYYSQIVNDFQKGDIAEGYSVSREKKESFPLTVTSAQKNPTAFYLCASSTEYQPQHFGDGTRLSIL.

This chain links TRBV11-3 with TRBJ2-1; 8 positions match TRBD2. CDR1 and CDR2 from the germline V gene are SGHNT and YENEEA. There are 16 residues in the CDR3. Trimming at V came to 3 bases and at J to 8 bases, leaving 12 bases not matched to a gene. The CDR3 loop reads CASSLGGRGGVDEQFF. The CDR3 DNA reads TGTGCCAGCAGCTTGGGCGGTCGGGGGGGAGTCGATGAGCAGTTCTTC.

The chain is built from TRBV6-7 and TRBJ2-2; the D is unclear. TRBV6-7 is given ORF status, its function remaining uncertain. V was pared by 0 bases and J by 3 bases, with 2 bases between. The CDR3 is 13 residues long. In DNA form, the CDR3 reads TGTGCCAGCAGTTACTCCCACACCGGGGAGCTGTTTTTT. It specifies CASSYSHTGELFF.

V is TRBV23-1 and J is TRBJ2-5; 8 nucleotides agree with TRBD1. TRBV23-1 is an ORF, with its function uncertain. Trimming at V came to 6 bases and at J to 5 bases, leaving 5 bases not matched to a gene. There are 13 residues in the CDR3. CDR3 in DNA: TGCGCCAGCAGCCCGACAGGGGAGGAGACCCAGTACTTC. Residues: CASSPTGEETQYF.

A single count supports this clone. The rearrangement joins TRBV25-1 to TRBJ2-5; 8 bases agree with TRBD1. From germline, CDR1 is MGHDK and CDR2 SYGVNS. After removal of 8 bases from V and 0 bases from J, the junction contained 5 bases not matched to a gene. This CDR3 has 14 residues. The CDR3: CASGYRGYQETQYF. CDR3 in DNA: TGTGCCAGCGGTTACAGGGGGTACCAAGAGACCCAGTACTTC.

This clone was observed a few times. The genes are TRBV6-8 and TRBJ1-2; TRBD1 aligns across 10 bases. CDR3 length: 14 residues. From germline, CDR1 is MNHGY and CDR2 SAAAGT. CDR3 in amino acids: CATRQGASNYGYTF. The CDR3, as DNA: TGTGCAACGAGACAGGGGGCGTCTAACTATGGCTACACCTTC.

This chain links TRBV18 with TRBJ2-7; D tentatively fits TRBD1 or TRBD2 (5 bases each). The germline CDR1 and CDR2 sequences are KGHSH and LQKENI. This CDR3 is built from 14 residues. The V gene lost 2 bases and the J gene lost 0 bases, with 8 bases spanning the gap. The chain's CDR3 is CASSPGTSSYEQYF. For the CDR3, the DNA is TGTGCCAGCTCACCAGGGACCAGCTCCTACGAGCAGTACTTC.

The chain carries TRBV4-1 and TRBJ1-1, with D possibly matching TRBD1 (6 bases). V was clipped by 4 bases and J by 3 bases, with 21 bases between them. This CDR3 has 17 amino acids. Germline loops: CDR1 MGHRA, CDR2 YSYEKL. The CDR3 region is CASSLYPGGGADTEAFF. As DNA, the CDR3 is TGCGCCAGCAGCCTCTACCCCGGAGGGGGGGCCGACACTGAAGCTTTCTTT.

The chain uses TRBV11-3 and TRBJ2-3, with D perhaps matching TRBD1 (6 bases). CDR1 is SGHNT and CDR2 is YENEEA in the germline V gene. This CDR3 is 14 amino acids long. Trimming stripped 5 bases from V and 4 bases from J, with 13 bases between. The CDR3 DNA reads TGTGCCAGCAGCCTTTCAGGGGTGGCAGATACGCAGTATTTT. Amino acids: CASSLSGVADTQYF.

The chain joins TRBV19 to TRBJ2-7; D is undetermined. This CDR3 has 13 amino acids. In germline, CDR1 is LNHDA, CDR2 SQIVND (reference sequence). The ends were cut back, 3 bases at V and 0 bases at J, with 6 bases in the middle. CDR3 in DNA: TGTGCCAGTAGTATTACGAGCTCCTACGAGCAGTACTTC. It is translated as CASSITSSYEQYF.

The genes are TRBV11-3 and TRBJ2-1, with 7 nucleotides matching TRBD2. With 3 bases clipped from V and 5 bases from J, the junction kept 4 bases outside the gene matches. From germline, CDR1 is SGHNT and CDR2 YENEEA. The CDR3 totals 14 residues. The CDR3 region has the DNA TGTGCCAGCAGCTTGTTACTAGCGAACAATGAGCAGTTCTTC. Protein product: CASSLLLANNEQFF.

The rearrangement uses TRBV5-1 and TRBJ1-2; D is possibly TRBD1 (5 bases). Germline-derived CDR1 and CDR2 are SGHRS and YFSETQ. The CDR3 has 15 residues. Trimming took 1 base from V and 8 from J, leaving 18 bases between them. CDR3 residues: CASSLRAGREEGYTF. The DNA for the CDR3 is TGCGCCAGCAGCTTGAGGGCAGGGAGGGAGGAAGGCTACACCTTC.

This chain connects TRBV28 to TRBJ2-7; D is unclear. The CDR3 is made up of 13 amino acids. The V gene's germline CDR1 is MDHEN and CDR2 SYDVKM. Trimming stripped 4 bases from V and 3 bases from J, with 10 bases between. In nucleotides, the CDR3 is TGTGCCAGCAGTTCCCGGGTGGGCTACGAGCAGTACTTC. This sequence encodes CASSSRVGYEQYF.

The chain recombines TRBV18 with TRBJ2-7; 7 bases line up with TRBD1. The germline gives CDR1 KGHSH, CDR2 LQKENI. This CDR3 is 14 amino acids long. V trimming: 6 bases; J trimming: 2 bases; junction bases outside the gene matches: 7. In DNA, the CDR3 is TGTGCCAGCTCTTATGGGACAGCCGCCTACGAGCAGTACTTC. It yields the protein CASSYGTAAYEQYF.